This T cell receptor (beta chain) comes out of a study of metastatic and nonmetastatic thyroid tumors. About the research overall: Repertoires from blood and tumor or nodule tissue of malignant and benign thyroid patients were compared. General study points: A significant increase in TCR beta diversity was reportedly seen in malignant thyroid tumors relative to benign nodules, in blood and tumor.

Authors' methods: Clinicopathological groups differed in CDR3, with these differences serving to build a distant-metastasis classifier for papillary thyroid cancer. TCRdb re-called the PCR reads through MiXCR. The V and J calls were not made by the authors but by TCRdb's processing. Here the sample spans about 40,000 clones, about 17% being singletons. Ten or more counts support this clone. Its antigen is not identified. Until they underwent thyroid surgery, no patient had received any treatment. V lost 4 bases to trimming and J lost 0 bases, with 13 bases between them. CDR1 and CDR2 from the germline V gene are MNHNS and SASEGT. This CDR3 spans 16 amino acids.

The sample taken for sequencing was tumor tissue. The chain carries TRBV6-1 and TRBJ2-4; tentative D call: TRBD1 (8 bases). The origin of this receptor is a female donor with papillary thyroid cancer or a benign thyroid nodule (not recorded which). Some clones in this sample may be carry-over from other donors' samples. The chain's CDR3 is CASSVTGGVAKNIQYF. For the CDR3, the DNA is TGTGCCAGCAGTGTCACAGGGGGGGTAGCCAAAAACATTCAGTACTTC.